The present T cell receptor beta chain was sequenced within a study of PD-L1 blockade in urothelial cancer. Study information: Dosed intravenously at 1,200 mg every 3 weeks, atezolizumab was initiated by patients around 2014. Prior chemotherapy regimens per patient numbered 0 to 3. The study, taken as a whole, reports: When pretreatment blood TCR clonality was below the median, it predicted better survival.

V was trimmed by 5 bases and J by 6 bases, leaving 13 bases between them. Germline values: CDR1 MNHEY, CDR2 SMNVEV (reference sequence). The CDR3 is made up of 13 amino acids. Time point in this sample: pretreatment peripheral blood. The authors spiked synthetic TCR analog templates into each PCR. The table came from immunoSEQ multiplex PCR; TCRdb's copy has only in-frame clones and leaves some out. The table shows 95,000 or so clones, with 80% to 90% occurring only once. This clone was observed a few times. As yet, its antigen is unknown. The chain is built from TRBV27 and TRBJ1-1; TRBD1 might be the D (6 bases). This receptor was identified in a man aged 60 to 75 with urothelial cancer. This material consisted of PBMCs, taken around atezolizumab (anti-PD-L1) treatment. The CDR3 sequence is CASSPGHAAEAFF. CDR3 DNA: TGTGCCAGCAGTCCGGGACACGCCGCTGAAGCTTTCTTT.